This T cell receptor beta chain derives from a study of radiotherapy plus CTLA-4 blockade in lung cancer. Overall study: Disease control was present in more than 30% of patients, and objective responses in about 19%. Study-wide results and limits: Radiotherapy with ipilimumab was followed by blood expansion of tumor-derived clones. Interferon-beta and early blood T cell clone dynamics reportedly predicted response best.

The protocol was immunoSEQ multiplex PCR, while the TCRdb copy is restricted to in-frame clones and leaves out a portion. This table has tens of thousands of clones, 50% to 70% appearing once. Notes on this clone: Its cognate antigen is unknown.

The germline gives CDR1 MNHEY, CDR2 SVGAGI. Deletions cut 7 bases from V and 8 bases from J, with 11 bases between. This CDR3 is 11 amino acids long. This material consisted of peripheral blood, taken from a patient treated with radiotherapy plus ipilimumab. This chain connects TRBV6-5 to TRBJ1-1; a possible D gene is TRBD1 (6 bases). The receptor's source is a human donor with non-small cell lung cancer who had a partial response to radiotherapy plus ipilimumab. The CDR3 DNA reads TGTGCCAGCACCCCGGACAGAGAAGCTTTCTTT. Translated, it gives CASTPDREAFF.